This entry lists 16 T cell receptor beta chains sequenced from one sample in a study of blood T cell repertoires in COVID-19. Profiling relied on immunoSEQ multiplex PCR, and the TCRdb table lists in-frame clones only, not all of them. The table lists a few hundred thousand clones, 70% to 90% of them singletons. Sequenced material: peripheral blood. These receptor sequences come from a man aged 35-49 years with acute or convalescent COVID-19.

The chain employs TRBV15 and TRBJ1-5; tentative D call: TRBD1 (5 bases). This CDR3 contains 17 residues. Germline V lookup: CDR1 LNHNV, CDR2 YYDKDF (reference sequence). Deletions cut 0 bases from V and 2 bases from J, with 14 bases between. The CDR3 bases are TGTGCCACCAGCAGAGATCGACAGTACAAGGGCAATCAGCCCCAGCATTTT. It encodes CATSRDRQYKGNQPQHF.

The chain is built from TRBV28 and TRBJ2-1; possible D gene TRBD2, 5 bases. Per germline, CDR1 MDHEN and CDR2 SYDVKM. V was trimmed by 5 bases and J by 7 bases, leaving 18 bases between them. The CDR3 runs to 15 residues. Here the CDR3 DNA reads TGTGCCAGCAGTATACCATATGGAGGTTATAATGAGCAGTTCTTC. It is translated as CASSIPYGGYNEQFF.

The rearrangement joins TRBV4-1 to TRBJ1-1; 9 positions match TRBD1. Per germline, CDR1 MGHRA and CDR2 YSYEKL. The CDR3 runs to 13 residues. J was trimmed by 7 bases and V by 4 bases; bases with no gene match: 4. CDR3 loop: CASSLRTGDEAFF. The CDR3 DNA follows: TGCGCCAGCAGCCTTCGGACAGGGGATGAAGCTTTCTTT.

A few counts support this clone. The chain carries TRBV6-1 and TRBJ2-2; TRBD1 is a possible D gene (6 bases). Between the trimmed V and J ends, which lost 3 bases and 7 bases, there was a span of 15 bases. CDR3 length equals 15 residues. Germline CDR1 is MNHNS and CDR2 is SASEGT. CDR3 residues: CASSDNGGFGGELFF. The CDR3 DNA follows: TGTGCCAGCAGTGACAATGGGGGCTTTGGCGGGGAGCTGTTTTTT.

V and J are TRBV19 and TRBJ1-6; D is ambiguous. V was cut by 1 base and J by 7 bases, with 11 bases left in between. The CDR3 is 15 amino acids. The germline CDR1 and CDR2 sequences are LNHDA and SQIVND (reference sequence). The CDR3 loop reads CASSIVGVPNSPLHF. Written as DNA, the CDR3 is TGTGCCAGTAGTATAGTCGGGGTACCAAATTCACCCCTCCACTTT.

The chain links TRBV3-1 (or the pseudogene TRBV3-2) to TRBJ2-1, with D unresolved. This CDR3 has 12 amino acids. The V gene's germline CDR1 is LGHDT and CDR2 YNNKEL (reference sequence). V was clipped by 4 bases and J by 5 bases, with 6 bases between them. In DNA form, the CDR3 reads TGTGCCAGCAGCCCCACTAACAATGAGCAGTTCTTC. Translated: CASSPTNNEQFF.

V usage is TRBV6-4 and J usage is TRBJ2-1, with 10 bases that match TRBD2. Germline CDR1 and CDR2: MRHNA and SNTAGT. V dropped 3 bases and J dropped 5; count of bases not matched to a gene: 4. This CDR3 region has 15 residues. CDR3 region: CASSETSGTNNEQFF. The CDR3 DNA sequence: TGTGCCAGCAGTGAAACTAGCGGGACTAACAATGAGCAGTTCTTC.

V gene TRBV6-5 combines with J gene TRBJ1-3; maybe TRBD1 (5 bases). V gave up 6 bases and J gave up 0 bases, with 12 bases separating them. Per the germline V gene, CDR1 is MNHEY and CDR2 is SVGAGI. There are 15 residues in the CDR3. The CDR3 is CASRRGGLSGNTIYF. CDR3 DNA: TGTGCCAGCAGGCGGGGCGGTCTCTCTGGAAACACCATATATTTT.

The chain links TRBV11-3 to TRBJ2-7, with TRBD2 matching over 9 bases. Germline assignment: CDR1 SGHNT and CDR2 YENEEA. The CDR3 is made up of 20 amino acids. The V and J ends lost 0 bases and 0 bases, in that order; junction bases with no gene match: 15. The CDR3 DNA reads TGTGCCAGCAGCTTAGATTCGTGGGCGGGAGGGCCGGCGGGCTCCTACGAGCAGTACTTC. Residues: CASSLDSWAGGPAGSYEQYF.

In this sample, this clone turned up a few times. This rearrangement joins TRBV10-3 to TRBJ1-3; D gene uncertain. V lost 6 bases and J 6 bases, leaving 15 bases between the germline ends. The CDR3 sequence is 14 residues long. Germline V gene lookup returns CDR1 ENHRY and CDR2 SYGVKD. CDR3 loop: CAIRRLGLENTIYF. The DNA for the CDR3 is TGTGCCATCAGAAGGTTGGGCCTGGAAAACACCATATATTTT.

The chain uses TRBV5-1 and TRBJ1-2; 9 bases are shared with TRBD1. The V gene's germline CDR1 is SGHRS and CDR2 YFSETQ. J lost 3 bases, V lost 0 bases, and 3 bases had no gene match. The CDR3 contains 15 residues. CDR3 amino acids: CASSLGDRDDYGYTF. CDR3 in DNA: TGCGCCAGCAGCTTGGGGGACAGGGACGACTATGGCTACACCTTC.

V is TRBV10-3 and J is TRBJ2-1; 7 bases fit TRBD2. This CDR3 is 12 amino acids long. Trimming took 7 bases from V and 9 from J; bases not matched to a gene: 6. The germline gives CDR1 ENHRY, CDR2 SYGVKD. CDR3 loop: CAITAGEGEQFF. CDR3 DNA sequence: TGTGCCATCACGGCCGGGGAGGGTGAGCAGTTCTTC.

The gene calls are TRBV7-9 and TRBJ2-2; the match to TRBD2 covers 14 bases. The ends lost 5 bases at V and 6 bases at J; junction bases unmatched: 2. The CDR3 has 15 amino acids. Germline V gives CDR1 SEHNR, CDR2 FQNEAQ (reference sequence). The CDR3 DNA follows: TGTGCCAGCAGCAGGGGACTAGCGGGGGCCGGGGAGCTGTTTTTT. Its protein product is CASSRGLAGAGELFF. Full variable domain (outside the CDR3, taken from reference TRBV7-9 and TRBJ2-2): DTGVSQNPRHKITKRGQNVTFRCDPISEHNRLYWYRQTLGQGPEFLTYFQNEAQLEKSRLLSDRFSAERPKGSFSTLEIQRTEQGDSAMYLCASSRGLAGAGELFFGEGSRLTVL.

The CDR3 here is CASSLDLNGEKLFF. As DNA, the CDR3 is TGTGCCAGCAGCTTAGATCTGAACGGTGAAAAACTGTTTTTT. The rearrangement joins TRBV11-2 to TRBJ1-4; D not resolved. Trimming stripped 0 bases from V and 7 bases from J, with 9 bases between. The germline V gene has CDR1 SGHAT and CDR2 FQNNGV. The CDR3 totals 14 residues.

This clone came up once. The V and J genes are TRBV7-3 and TRBJ2-2, with no clear D. V lost 3 bases and J 0 bases, leaving 11 bases between the germline ends. CDR3 length: 16 residues. Germline V CDR1 and CDR2: SGHTA, FQGTGA. Here the CDR3 reads CASSFSVTSNTGELFF. The CDR3 nucleotides are TGTGCCAGCAGCTTTTCTGTGACTTCGAACACCGGGGAGCTGTTTTTT.

In this sample, this clone turned up a few times. The rearrangement joins TRBV6-5 to TRBJ1-5, with D maybe TRBD1 (6 bases). Germline-derived CDR1 and CDR2 are MNHEY and SVGAGI. Deletions cut 10 bases from V and 3 bases from J, with 19 bases between. This CDR3 comprises 15 residues. The CDR3 DNA reads as TGTGCCACCAGGCAGCTGACAGGATCCAATCAGCCCCAGCATTTT. Amino acids: CATRQLTGSNQPQHF.